This T cell receptor (beta chain) was obtained from a study of tumor and adjacent non-tumor tissue in lung cancer. Study context: Each sample yielded around 4 million productive TCRbeta reads on average.

A modified ARM-PCR protocol with three rounds of nested PCR amplified TCRbeta. One entry per CDR3 protein, called by TCRdb with MiXCR from the multiplex PCR reads. The sample includes tens of thousands of distinct CDR3 sequences, approximately 70% of them seen just once. Judged by abundance, this clonotype is medium-sized. The antigen remains unidentified. The template was RNA from unsorted bulk tissue. General study results and limits: Tumor repertoires had a smaller top 100 clone share than normal lung. Significantly higher TCR diversity was found in tumor than normal lung. Patients with more diverse tumor TCRs had worse survival.

Trimming removed 1 base from V and 1 base from J, with 10 bases in between. The CDR3 loop spans 16 amino acids. Germline assignment: CDR1 SGHAT and CDR2 FQDESV (reference sequence). This receptor was identified in a man aged 60-69 years with non-small cell lung cancer. Sequencing was done on a sample of lung tumor tissue. V and J are TRBV11-1 and TRBJ2-2; D remains ambiguous. This chain's CDR3 is CASSLGGGRNTGELFF. CDR3 DNA sequence: TGTGCCAGCAGCTTAGGTGGTGGCAGGAACACCGGGGAGCTGTTTTTT.